This is a list of T cell receptor beta chains from one sample in a study of cytomegalovirus exposure and HLA in healthy donors. Some clones are missing from TCRdb's copy, which holds only in-frame ones; the method was immunoSEQ multiplex PCR. The sample yields some 250,000 clones, approximately 83% seen once. Source material: PBMCs. The receptors come from a woman between 25 and 40 years old in good health and CMV-seropositive. Both conserved end residues are part of each CDR3. The D gene is left open where the match is weak. Not all rows give a size; the values are once, few, many and, for expanded clones, a class.

CDR3 protein: CASSQVGVEGYNEQFF
CDR3 DNA: TGTGCCAGCAGCCAAGTTGGGGTGGAGGGTTACAATGAGCAGTTCTTC
D gene: .
clone size: few
J gene: TRBJ2-1
V gene: TRBV4-2

CDR3 protein: CASSIPTGTGDTGELFF
CDR3 DNA: TGCGCCAGCAGCATTCCAACCGGGACAGGGGACACCGGGGAGCTGTTTTTT
D gene: TRBD1
clone size: .
J gene: TRBJ2-2
V gene: TRBV5-1

CDR3 protein: CASSIGLEDRTGELFF
CDR3 DNA: TGTGCCAGTAGTATAGGGTTAGAGGACAGAACCGGGGAGCTGTTTTTT
D gene: .
clone size: .
J gene: TRBJ2-2
V gene: TRBV19

CDR3 protein: CASSTDRGTEAFF
CDR3 DNA: TGTGCCAGCAGCACGGACAGGGGAACTGAAGCTTTCTTT
D gene: TRBD1
clone size: .
J gene: TRBJ1-1
V gene: TRBV7-9

CDR3 protein: CASSLNSPTDTQYF
CDR3 DNA: TGTGCCAGCAGTTTAAATTCTCCCACAGATACGCAGTATTTT
D gene: .
clone size: .
J gene: TRBJ2-3
V gene: TRBV27

CDR3 protein: CASTPDLAGGVYEQFF
CDR3 DNA: TGCGCCAGCACCCCGGACCTAGCGGGAGGGGTGTATGAGCAGTTCTTC
D gene: TRBD2
clone size: .
J gene: TRBJ2-1
V gene: TRBV5-1

CDR3 protein: CAGLAGSNTDTQYF
CDR3 DNA: TGTGCCGGTCTAGCGGGGTCGAACACAGATACGCAGTATTTT
D gene: TRBD2
clone size: .
J gene: TRBJ2-3
V gene: TRBV2

CDR3 protein: CASSLGLAEYNEQFF
CDR3 DNA: TGTGCCAGCAGCTTAGGTCTAGCGGAATACAATGAGCAGTTCTTC
D gene: TRBD2
clone size: .
J gene: TRBJ2-1
V gene: TRBV7-9

CDR3 protein: CASSPTGEVGELFF
CDR3 DNA: TGTGCCAGCAGCCCGACAGGGGAGGTCGGGGAGCTGTTTTTT
D gene: TRBD1
clone size: .
J gene: TRBJ2-2
V gene: TRBV6-1

CDR3 protein: CASSSLAGLYNEQFF
CDR3 DNA: TGTGCCAGCAGCTCTCTAGCGGGCCTCTACAATGAGCAGTTCTTC
D gene: TRBD2
clone size: .
J gene: TRBJ2-1
V gene: TRBV14

CDR3 protein: CSVVANYGYTF
CDR3 DNA: TGCAGCGTTGTCGCTAACTATGGCTACACCTTC
D gene: .
clone size: .
J gene: TRBJ1-2
V gene: TRBV29-1

CDR3 protein: CASSLVGFNEQFF
CDR3 DNA: TGTGCCAGCAGTTTGGTGGGCTTTAATGAGCAGTTCTTC
D gene: .
clone size: .
J gene: TRBJ2-1
V gene: TRBV28